The next 5 T cell receptor beta chains were all read from a single sample in a study of blood T cell repertoires in COVID-19. Assay: immunoSEQ multiplex PCR; the TCRdb copy retains only in-frame clones and omits some. The table includes under 250,000 clones, roughly 85% detected once. The material sequenced was PBMCs or T cells enriched from blood (not recorded which). These receptors were collected from a woman aged 45-60 years with acute COVID-19.

The chain carries TRBV4-3 and TRBJ2-2; 9 nucleotides align to TRBD2. Looked up from germline, CDR1 is LGHNA and CDR2 is YSLEER. The CDR3 spans 17 residues. V gave up 4 bases and J gave up 4 bases; unmatched junction bases: 10. CDR3 sequence: CASSPQPRTSVTGELFF. CDR3 in DNA: TGCGCCAGCAGCCCACAACCCCGGACTAGCGTCACCGGGGAGCTGTTTTTT.

The rearrangement links TRBV6-2 or TRBV6-3 to TRBJ1-6, with D uncertain. Trimming stripped 2 bases from V and 13 bases from J, with 15 bases between. The germline gives CDR1 MNHEY, CDR2 SVGEGT. The CDR3 is made up of 14 amino acids. The CDR3 region has the DNA TGTGCCAGCAGTTACGAACTGCGAGGGAGGCCCCTCCACTTT. This gives the protein CASSYELRGRPLHF.

This clone has just one count. This chain links TRBV3-1 (or the pseudogene TRBV3-2) with TRBJ2-7; D is unresolved. CDR1 is LGHDT and CDR2 is YNNKEL in the germline V gene (reference sequence). Deletions cut 4 bases from V and 3 bases from J, with 7 bases between. The CDR3 is made up of 12 amino acids. This chain's CDR3 is CASSPPSYEQYF. The DNA for the CDR3 is TGTGCCAGCAGCCCCCCCAGCTACGAGCAGTACTTC.

The chain recombines TRBV4-1 with TRBJ2-7; the D is unclear. Germline V gives CDR1 MGHRA, CDR2 YSYEKL. Trimming took 0 bases from V and 4 from J, leaving 10 bases between them. The CDR3 has 14 residues. CDR3 residues: CASSQESDLYEQYF. The CDR3 DNA is TGCGCCAGCAGCCAAGAATCAGATTTATACGAGCAGTACTTC.

The chain couples TRBV11-2 to TRBJ1-1; D call uncertain. The germline V gene has CDR1 SGHAT and CDR2 FQNNGV. The CDR3 is 12 amino acids. The ends were cut back, 6 bases at V and 5 bases at J, with 10 bases in the middle. The CDR3 reads CASRASWTEAFF. The CDR3 DNA sequence: TGTGCCAGCAGGGCATCGTGGACTGAAGCTTTCTTT.